These 4 T cell receptor beta chains originate from one sample sequenced in a study of PD-1 blockade in classical Hodgkin lymphoma. Specified time point: cycle 4 day 1 (C4D1), after five to seven weeks of nivolumab. Each patient relapsed following autologous stem cell transplantation, and prior brentuximab vedotin exposure differed. Sequenced by immunoSEQ multiplex PCR; TCRdb stores in-frame clones only, minus some. The table has fewer than 95,000 clones, about 83% seen once. Sequences were derived from peripheral blood mononuclear cells (PBMCs), sampled before the fourth cycle of nivolumab. The source is a human donor with classical Hodgkin lymphoma.

J is TRBJ1-1 and V is TRBV5-1; TRBD1 might be the D (6 bases). V lost 0 bases and J 6 bases, leaving 15 bases between the germline ends. CDR3 size: 15 residues. Germline values: CDR1 SGHRS, CDR2 YFSETQ. CDR3 sequence (DNA): TGCGCCAGCAGCTTGGTGGCAGGGGAGACGGCTGAAGCTTTCTTT. This encodes CASSLVAGETAEAFF.

This rearrangement joins TRBV7-9 to TRBJ2-7, with 7 positions matching TRBD1. The CDR3 contains 14 residues. V lost 4 bases to trimming and J lost 2 bases; unmatched junction nucleotides: 5. The germline V gene has CDR1 SEHNR and CDR2 FQNEAQ (reference sequence). This CDR3 reads CASSSGQRTYEQYF. The CDR3 bases are TGTGCCAGCAGCTCGGGACAGAGGACCTACGAGCAGTACTTC.

This chain links TRBV7-3 with TRBJ1-1; D gene uncertain. The CDR3 sequence is 13 residues long. The ends were cut back, 1 base at V and 4 bases at J, with 7 bases in the middle. Germline V CDR1 and CDR2: SGHTA, FQGTGA. This CDR3 reads CASSLRTATEAFF. CDR3 DNA: TGTGCCAGCAGCTTAAGGACGGCCACTGAAGCTTTCTTT.

This sequence joins TRBV7-3 and TRBJ2-2; D is unclear. Deletions cut 5 bases from V and 5 bases from J, with 15 bases between. The germline gives CDR1 SGHTA, CDR2 FQGTGA. The CDR3 totals 15 residues. The CDR3 sequence: CASSPREVTTGELFF. For the CDR3, the DNA is TGTGCCAGCAGCCCAAGAGAGGTTACAACCGGGGAGCTGTTTTTT.